One T cell receptor beta chain is described in this entry. Its recognized antigen is unknown. No base quality values were provided; no much bigger clone lies one nucleotide off. The sample is drawn from a study of blood T cell repertoires in COVID-19 (dated by TCRdb to 2019 to 2021). Study-wide context: The collaborator samples originated in the United States, Italy and Spain and spanned the acute and convalescent phases of COVID-19. The repertoires were released in a freely available public database meant as a resource for research on the immune response to SARS-CoV-2. Subjects who had been exposed to COVID-19, were actively infected with it, or had recovered from it provided the deeply sampled blood TCRbeta repertoires that made up the dataset. Samples came from the ongoing ImmuneRACE study (first 160 participants) plus 1,254 subjects from 6 global collaborators. Where available, HLA class I and class II types were obtained from metadata supplied by the sample provider rather than from assay-based typing. A de-identified subject ID, COVID-19 status, age in years and sex were almost always included in the sample metadata. The prospective study material was composed of cDNA or gDNA derived from T cells, B-cell-depleted T cells, or PBMCs. Overall study results and their limits: Clinical and demographic metadata were provided uncurated, with the amount varying by source and participant.

TCRbeta CDR3 regions were amplified from genomic DNA by means of the immunoSEQ Assay, a bias-controlled multiplex PCR. In the source study's methods: The number of nucleated cells in each sample was estimated from the amplification of reference gene primers within the assay. Sequence reads were collapsed and filtered to measure the absolute abundance of every unique TCRbeta CDR3 rearrangement. For each sample, productive Simpson clonality was calculated as the square root of Simpson's diversity index across productive rearrangements. TCRdb limited this immuneACCESS table to in-frame rearrangements with V and J called. A share of clones is missing; checked studies link under half to unresolved V genes, and the rest is unexplained. V, J and clone size derive from that table, while D and trimming were established from the DNA sequence. For this sample the table gives 15,000 or so clones, of which over 75% were detected only once. 12% to 15% of the sample belongs to the ten largest clones.

V is pared back by 6 bases and J by 10 bases, with 21 bases lying between the germline termini. The CDR3 numbers 14 residues from cysteine through phenylalanine. Just the 42-base CDR3 DNA is kept, in frame starting at base 1. CDR1 and CDR2, looked up from the germline V gene (reference sequence), are LNHDA and SQIVND. The collaborating institutions used their own protocols to collect whole blood in K2EDTA tubes. Collaborator samples were shipped for TCRbeta analysis as frozen whole blood, isolated PBMCs, or DNA extracted from either sample type. The specimen sequenced was peripheral blood. The receptor comes from a man in his fifties with active COVID-19. This chain joins TRBV19 to TRBJ2-5; the D region possibly corresponds to TRBD1 (6 bases align). Here is the DNA: TGTGCCAGTAGCATGGCCGTAGGGACAATCGGCCAGTACTTC. This sequence encodes CASSMAVGTIGQYF.